Listed below are T cell receptor beta chains from one sample, sequenced in a study of blood T cells in healthy people across ages. TCRdb recomputed calls from the 5' RACE reads with MiXCR, one row per CDR3 protein. Here the sample spans a few hundred thousand distinct CDR3 sequences, 25% to 30% being singletons. What was sequenced was blood. Every receptor here comes from a woman in her 70s in good health. Each CDR3 is given without its conserved first and last residue. Only part of the rows carry a size: once, few, many, or a class if the clone is expanded.

J gene: TRBJ1-1
clone size: few
V gene: TRBV4-3
CDR3 protein: ASSQGWYGVTEAF

J gene: TRBJ2-7
clone size: few
V gene: TRBV3-1
CDR3 protein: ASSQGVGQVAYEQY

J gene: TRBJ2-2
clone size: .
V gene: TRBV2
CDR3 protein: AGRADSITGELF

J gene: TRBJ2-3
clone size: .
V gene: TRBV5-4
CDR3 protein: ASSFRLAGGTDTQY

J gene: .
clone size: few
V gene: TRBV3-1
CDR3 protein: ASSQDLEANEQF

J gene: TRBJ1-3
clone size: .
V gene: TRBV4-2
CDR3 protein: ASSQEVDRRSSGNTIY

J gene: TRBJ1-2
clone size: .
V gene: TRBV29-1
CDR3 protein: SVDGQANYGYT

J gene: TRBJ1-2
clone size: .
V gene: TRBV7-2
CDR3 protein: ASSPSSGQGKLSS

J gene: TRBJ2-7
clone size: .
V gene: TRBV7-2
CDR3 protein: ASSYGTGLYEQY

J gene: TRBJ2-4
clone size: .
V gene: TRBV18
CDR3 protein: ASSPQNRERNIQY

J gene: TRBJ2-4
clone size: .
V gene: TRBV28
CDR3 protein: ASQPPSTGKNIQY

J gene: TRBJ2-3
clone size: .
V gene: TRBV20-1
CDR3 protein: SARDTMGADTQY

J gene: TRBJ1-5
clone size: .
V gene: TRBV12-3/TRBV12-4
CDR3 protein: ASSSVLHRPGQGSRSNQPQH

J gene: TRBJ1-2
clone size: once
V gene: TRBV3-1
CDR3 protein: ASSHSGRREGDNYGYT

J gene: TRBJ1-2
clone size: .
V gene: TRBV6-1
CDR3 protein: ATDSVGYGYT

J gene: TRBJ2-2
clone size: .
V gene: TRBV12-3/TRBV12-4
CDR3 protein: ASSKTGSNTGELF

J gene: TRBJ1-2
clone size: few
V gene: TRBV6-1
CDR3 protein: ASSMLPVRGLGGYT

J gene: TRBJ1-5
clone size: .
V gene: TRBV20-1
CDR3 protein: SASGQGVQPQH

J gene: TRBJ1-1
clone size: few
V gene: TRBV7-9
CDR3 protein: ASSLAAGINTEAF

J gene: TRBJ2-3
clone size: few
V gene: TRBV7-9
CDR3 protein: ASSPGVTDTQY

J gene: TRBJ2-2
clone size: few
V gene: TRBV7-2
CDR3 protein: ASSPGTKAGELF

J gene: TRBJ2-5
clone size: few
V gene: TRBV10-3
CDR3 protein: AIKGTGNTQETQY

J gene: TRBJ1-1
clone size: .
V gene: TRBV12-3/TRBV12-4
CDR3 protein: ASSSSDRNYAEAF

J gene: TRBJ2-2
clone size: few
V gene: TRBV5-1
CDR3 protein: ASSLVRTANTGELF

J gene: TRBJ1-5
clone size: .
V gene: TRBV7-2
CDR3 protein: ASSSQGVLGNQPQH

J gene: TRBJ1-1
clone size: .
V gene: TRBV7-2
CDR3 protein: ASSLVAGITEAF

J gene: TRBJ2-5
clone size: few
V gene: TRBV5-1
CDR3 protein: ASAAGDQETQY

J gene: TRBJ2-3
clone size: .
V gene: TRBV6-5
CDR3 protein: ASSRPPGASTDTQY

J gene: TRBJ1-1
clone size: few
V gene: TRBV7-3
CDR3 protein: ASSLDWTEHTEAF

J gene: TRBJ1-1
clone size: few
V gene: TRBV5-1
CDR3 protein: ASSSSTGAEAF

J gene: TRBJ1-2
clone size: .
V gene: TRBV15
CDR3 protein: ATSREMEGGYT

J gene: TRBJ2-1
clone size: few
V gene: TRBV20-1
CDR3 protein: SARVPGIHNEQF

J gene: TRBJ1-2
clone size: once
V gene: TRBV9
CDR3 protein: ASSVGGREGYGYT

J gene: TRBJ2-7
clone size: few
V gene: TRBV29-1
CDR3 protein: SVGETYSYEQY

J gene: .
clone size: .
V gene: TRBV5-1
CDR3 protein: ASRVVAGSNEQF

J gene: TRBJ2-3
clone size: few
V gene: TRBV5-1
CDR3 protein: ASTGQGSTDTQY

J gene: TRBJ1-1
clone size: .
V gene: TRBV29-1
CDR3 protein: SVDRRSEAF

J gene: TRBJ2-1
clone size: many
V gene: TRBV29-1
CDR3 protein: SLAEGLDEQF

J gene: TRBJ2-5
clone size: few
V gene: TRBV5-1
CDR3 protein: ASSLYPAGGTETQY

J gene: TRBJ2-1
clone size: .
V gene: TRBV2
CDR3 protein: ASSGGEGEQF

J gene: TRBJ1-4
clone size: .
V gene: TRBV21-1
CDR3 protein: ASSKVNSLGGKLF

J gene: TRBJ1-1
clone size: few
V gene: TRBV12-3/TRBV12-4
CDR3 protein: ASSLQGPSTEAF

J gene: TRBJ2-5
clone size: .
V gene: TRBV20-1
CDR3 protein: SASRTGAKQETQY

J gene: TRBJ2-1
clone size: few
V gene: TRBV4-3
CDR3 protein: ASSQAFWGVSYNEQF

J gene: TRBJ1-6
clone size: .
V gene: TRBV6-5
CDR3 protein: ASSYRGRSPLH

J gene: TRBJ1-4
clone size: .
V gene: TRBV9
CDR3 protein: ASSVAGRGGANEKLF

J gene: TRBJ2-4
clone size: few
V gene: TRBV2
CDR3 protein: ASSDLSKEIQY

J gene: TRBJ2-5
clone size: few
V gene: TRBV20-1
CDR3 protein: SAPTGGRETQY

J gene: TRBJ2-4
clone size: once
V gene: TRBV12-3/TRBV12-4
CDR3 protein: ASSFWTVKNIQY

J gene: TRBJ2-4
clone size: few
V gene: TRBV6-5
CDR3 protein: ASSTRGPGRAKNIQY

J gene: TRBJ2-5
clone size: .
V gene: TRBV20-1
CDR3 protein: SARDREAGKETQY

J gene: TRBJ1-2
clone size: few
V gene: TRBV9
CDR3 protein: ASSPQGTYT

J gene: TRBJ2-7
clone size: .
V gene: TRBV11-1
CDR3 protein: ASSLGLTRARYEQY